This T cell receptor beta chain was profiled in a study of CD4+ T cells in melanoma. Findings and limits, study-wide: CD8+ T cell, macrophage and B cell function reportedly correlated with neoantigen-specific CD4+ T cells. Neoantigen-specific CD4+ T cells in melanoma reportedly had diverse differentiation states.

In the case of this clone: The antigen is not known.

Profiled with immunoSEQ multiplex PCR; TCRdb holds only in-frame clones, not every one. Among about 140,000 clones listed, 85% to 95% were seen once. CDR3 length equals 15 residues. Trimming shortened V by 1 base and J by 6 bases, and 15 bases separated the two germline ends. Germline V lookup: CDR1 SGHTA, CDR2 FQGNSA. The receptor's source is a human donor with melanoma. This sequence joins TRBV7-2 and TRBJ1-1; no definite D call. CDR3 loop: CASSLVAPRASEAFF. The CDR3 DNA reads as TGTGCCAGCAGCTTAGTGGCGCCCCGCGCCTCTGAAGCTTTCTTT.